The 5 T cell receptor beta chains listed next were all sequenced from one sample in a study of shared clonotypes between healthy human individuals (TCRdb year 2020). Library preparation used the immunoSEQ multiplex PCR assay. Drawn from immuneACCESS, this table holds only the in-frame rearrangements with V and J called that TCRdb kept. Clones are partly lost; checked studies trace under half to an unresolved V gene and leave the rest unexplained. A total of around 2.3 million clones appear in this sample, around 95% of them only once. About 0.13% of the sample is held by the ten biggest clonotypes. What was sequenced was naive CD4+ T cells sorted from blood. This specimen's cell subset or site label, per the study, means: CD45RA+ positively selected. The receptor source for this set is a man between 18 and 29 years old in good health.

The chain couples TRBV5-1 to TRBJ1-2, with 7 bases identical to TRBD1. This CDR3 is built from 13 residues. V shed 5 bases, J shed 4 bases, and the junction held 5 bases outside the gene matches. CDR1 is SGHRS and CDR2 is YFSETQ in the germline V gene. The CDR3 loop is CASRRDSIYGYTF. Written as DNA, the CDR3 is TGCGCCAGCAGGAGGGACAGCATCTATGGCTACACCTTC.

CDR3 in amino acids: CATQQGVNEQFF. In nucleotides, the CDR3 is TGTGCCACCCAACAGGGAGTAAATGAGCAGTTCTTC. The chain couples TRBV10-3 to TRBJ2-1, with a tentative D call TRBD1 (6 bases). CDR1 and CDR2 (germline): ENHRY, SYGVKD. V lost 10 bases and J lost 7, with 14 bases in between. The CDR3 loop spans 12 amino acids.

This rearrangement joins TRBV5-1 to TRBJ2-5; D might be TRBD1 (6 bases). Per the germline V gene, CDR1 is SGHRS and CDR2 is YFSETQ. CDR3 size: 15 residues. V was pared by 4 bases and J by 5 bases, with 18 bases between. The DNA of the CDR3 is TGCGCCAGCAGCCCGACCACAGGGACCGGGGAGACCCAGTACTTC. Residues: CASSPTTGTGETQYF. The variable domain in full, with the rest retrieved from reference TRBV5-1 and TRBJ2-5, is KAGVTQTPRYLIKTRGQQVTLSCSPISGHRSVSWYQQTPGQGLQFLFEYFSETQRNKGNFPGRFSGRQFSNSRSEMNVSTLELGDSALYLCASSPTTGTGETQYFGPGTRLLVL.

This clone was picked up one time. This chain links TRBV5-1 with TRBJ2-7; no firm D call. Trimming removed 2 bases from V and 1 base from J, with 10 bases in between. The CDR3 spans 14 residues. Germline V gene sequence: CDR1 SGHRS, CDR2 YFSETQ. The CDR3 DNA reads TGCGCCAGCAGCTTCGGGCAGACATCCTACGAGCAGTACTTC. Its protein is CASSFGQTSYEQYF.

This clone has a single count. Here the CDR3 reads CASSLDWTGGEDEQFF. CDR3 bases: TGTGCCAGCAGCTTAGACTGGACAGGGGGCGAAGATGAGCAGTTCTTC. This chain joins TRBV11-3 and TRBJ2-1; the match to TRBD1 covers 11 bases. Germline-derived CDR1 and CDR2 are SGHNT and YENEEA. This CDR3 has 16 amino acids. V gave up 0 bases and J gave up 8 bases; unmatched junction bases: 6.